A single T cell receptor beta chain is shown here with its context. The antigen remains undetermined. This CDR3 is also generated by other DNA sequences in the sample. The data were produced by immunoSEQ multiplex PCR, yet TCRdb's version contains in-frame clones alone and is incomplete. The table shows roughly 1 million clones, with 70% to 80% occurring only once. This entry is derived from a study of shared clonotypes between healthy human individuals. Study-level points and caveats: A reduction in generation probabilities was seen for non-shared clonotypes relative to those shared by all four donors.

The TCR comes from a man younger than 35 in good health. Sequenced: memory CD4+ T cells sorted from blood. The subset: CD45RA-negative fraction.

The CDR3, as DNA: TGTGCCAGCTCGCCCCTAGCGGGAGTTCCAGAGACCCAGTACTTC. Translated, it gives CASSPLAGVPETQYF. The chain links TRBV18 to TRBJ2-5; TRBD2 aligns across 10 bases. The CDR3 has 15 residues. Per germline, CDR1 KGHSH and CDR2 LQKENI. V shed 6 bases and J 4 bases; nucleotides not matched to a gene: 8.